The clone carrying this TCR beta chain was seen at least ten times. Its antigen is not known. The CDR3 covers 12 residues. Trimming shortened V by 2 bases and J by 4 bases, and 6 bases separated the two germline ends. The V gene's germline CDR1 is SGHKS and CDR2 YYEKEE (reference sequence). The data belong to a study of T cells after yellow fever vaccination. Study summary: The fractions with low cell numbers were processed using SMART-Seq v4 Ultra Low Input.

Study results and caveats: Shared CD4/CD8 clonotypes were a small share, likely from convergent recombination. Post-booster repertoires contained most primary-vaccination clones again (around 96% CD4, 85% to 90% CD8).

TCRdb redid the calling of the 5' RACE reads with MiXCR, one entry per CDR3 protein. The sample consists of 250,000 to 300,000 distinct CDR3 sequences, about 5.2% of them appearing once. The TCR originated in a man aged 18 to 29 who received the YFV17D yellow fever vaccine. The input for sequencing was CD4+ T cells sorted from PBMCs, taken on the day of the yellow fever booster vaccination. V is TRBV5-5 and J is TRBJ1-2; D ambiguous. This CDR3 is CASSFQGYGYTF. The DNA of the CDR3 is TGTGCCAGCAGCTTTCAAGGCTATGGCTACACCTTC.